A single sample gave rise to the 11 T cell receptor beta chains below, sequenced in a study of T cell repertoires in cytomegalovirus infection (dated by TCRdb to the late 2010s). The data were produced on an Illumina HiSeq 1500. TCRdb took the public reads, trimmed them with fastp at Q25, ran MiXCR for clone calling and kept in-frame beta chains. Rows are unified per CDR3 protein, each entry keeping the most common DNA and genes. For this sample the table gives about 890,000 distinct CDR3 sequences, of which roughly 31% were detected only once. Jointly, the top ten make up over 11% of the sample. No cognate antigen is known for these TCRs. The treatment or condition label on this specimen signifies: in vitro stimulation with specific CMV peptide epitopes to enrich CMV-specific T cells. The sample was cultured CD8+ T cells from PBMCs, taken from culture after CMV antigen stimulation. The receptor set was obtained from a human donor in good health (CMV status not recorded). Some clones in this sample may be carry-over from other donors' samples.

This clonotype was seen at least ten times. The CDR3 loop reads CASSRDRGRNEQFF. CDR3 nucleotide sequence: TGTGCCAGCAGCCGGGACAGGGGGCGGAATGAGCAGTTCTTC. The V and J genes are TRBV7-2 and TRBJ2-1, with 12 positions matching TRBD1. With 5 bases clipped from V and 7 bases from J, the junction kept 3 bases outside the gene matches. Looked up from germline, CDR1 is SGHTA and CDR2 is FQGNSA. This CDR3 contains 14 residues.

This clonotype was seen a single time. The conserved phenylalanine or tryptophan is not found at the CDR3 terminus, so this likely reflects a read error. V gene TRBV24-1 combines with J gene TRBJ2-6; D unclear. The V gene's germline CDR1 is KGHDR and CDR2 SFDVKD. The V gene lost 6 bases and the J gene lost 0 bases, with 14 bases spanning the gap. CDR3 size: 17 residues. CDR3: CATSPGPASSGANVLTS. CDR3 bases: TGTGCCACCAGTCCGGGCCCCGCCAGCTCTGGGGCCAACGTCCTGACTTCC.

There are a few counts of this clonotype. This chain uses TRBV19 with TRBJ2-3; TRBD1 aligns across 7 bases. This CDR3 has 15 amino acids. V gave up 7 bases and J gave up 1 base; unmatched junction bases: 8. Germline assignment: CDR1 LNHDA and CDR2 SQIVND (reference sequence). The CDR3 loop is CASTPQGQRTDTQYF. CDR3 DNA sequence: TGTGCCAGTACTCCACAGGGGCAACGCACAGATACGCAGTATTTT.

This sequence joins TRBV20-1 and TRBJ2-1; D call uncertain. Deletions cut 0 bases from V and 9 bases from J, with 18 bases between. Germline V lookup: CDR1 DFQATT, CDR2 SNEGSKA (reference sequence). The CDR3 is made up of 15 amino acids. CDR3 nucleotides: TGCAGTGCTAGAGACTTCCGGTCGCTCCTCAGTGAGCAGTTCTTC. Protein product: CSARDFRSLLSEQFF.

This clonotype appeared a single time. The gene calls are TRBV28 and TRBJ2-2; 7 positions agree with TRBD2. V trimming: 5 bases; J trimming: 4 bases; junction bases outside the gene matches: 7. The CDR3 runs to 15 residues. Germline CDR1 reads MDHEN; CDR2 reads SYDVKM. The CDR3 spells CASSQRGVGTGELFF. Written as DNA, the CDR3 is TGTGCCAGCAGTCAACGGGGGGTCGGCACCGGGGAGCTGTTTTTT. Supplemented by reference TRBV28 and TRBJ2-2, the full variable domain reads DVKVTQSSRYLVKRTGEKVFLECVQDMDHENMFWYRQDPGLGLRLIYFSYDVKMKEKGDIPEGYSVSREKKERFSLILESASTNQTSMYLCASSQRGVGTGELFFGEGSRLTVL.

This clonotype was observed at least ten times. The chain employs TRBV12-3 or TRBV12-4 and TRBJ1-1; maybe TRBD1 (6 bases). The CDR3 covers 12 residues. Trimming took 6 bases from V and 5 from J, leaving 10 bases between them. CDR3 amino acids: CASSQGWTEAFF. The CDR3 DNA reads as TGTGCCAGCAGCCAGGGGTGGACTGAAGCTTTCTTT.

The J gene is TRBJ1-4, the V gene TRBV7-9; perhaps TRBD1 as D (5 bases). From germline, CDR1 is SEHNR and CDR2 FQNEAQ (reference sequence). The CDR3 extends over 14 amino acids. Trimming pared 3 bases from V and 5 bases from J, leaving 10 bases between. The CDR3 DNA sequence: TGTGCCAGCAGCTTTGACAGATTAAATGAAAAACTGTTTTTT. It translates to CASSFDRLNEKLFF.

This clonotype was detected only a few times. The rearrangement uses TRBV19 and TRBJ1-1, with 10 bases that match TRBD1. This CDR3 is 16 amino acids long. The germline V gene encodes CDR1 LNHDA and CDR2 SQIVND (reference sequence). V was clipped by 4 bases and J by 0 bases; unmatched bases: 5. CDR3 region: CASSTWTGGVNTEAFF. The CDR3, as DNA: TGTGCCAGTAGTACATGGACAGGGGGAGTGAACACTGAAGCTTTCTTT.

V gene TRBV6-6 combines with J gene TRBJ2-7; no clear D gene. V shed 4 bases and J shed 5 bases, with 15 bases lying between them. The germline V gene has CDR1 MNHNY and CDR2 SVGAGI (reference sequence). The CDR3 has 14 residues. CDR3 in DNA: TGTGCCAGCAGTTCCCGGGCTCCAAGCCACGAGCAGTACTTC. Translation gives CASSSRAPSHEQYF.

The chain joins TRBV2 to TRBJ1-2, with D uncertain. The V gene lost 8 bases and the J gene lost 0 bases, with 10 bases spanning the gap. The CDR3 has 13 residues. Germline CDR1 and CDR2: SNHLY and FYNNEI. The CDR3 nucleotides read TGTGCCAGCCCCTTAAGAGCTAACTATGGCTACACCTTC. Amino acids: CASPLRANYGYTF.

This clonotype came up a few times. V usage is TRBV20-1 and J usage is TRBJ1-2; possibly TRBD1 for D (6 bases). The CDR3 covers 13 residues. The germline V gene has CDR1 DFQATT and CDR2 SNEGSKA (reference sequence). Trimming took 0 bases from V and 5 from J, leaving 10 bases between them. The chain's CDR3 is CSAREGARYGYTF. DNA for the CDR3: TGCAGTGCTAGAGAGGGGGCGCGGTATGGCTACACCTTC.